The source of this T cell receptor beta chain is a study of blood T cell repertoires in COVID-19. Under the authors' procedure: Reference gene primer amplification gave nucleated cell count estimates. Some clones are missing from TCRdb's copy, which holds only in-frame ones; the method was immunoSEQ multiplex PCR. V, J and clone size derive from that table, while D and trimming were established from the DNA sequence. The data hold roughly 69,000 clones, with 86% observed a single time. Trimming stripped 6 bases from V and 5 bases from J, with 16 bases between. The germline CDR1 and CDR2 sequences are MDHEN and SYDVKM. CDR3 length: 14 amino acids.

This receptor was taken from a man in his forties or fifties with active COVID-19. The chain links TRBV28 to TRBJ2-5; possibly TRBD1 for D (6 bases). Sequencing was performed on peripheral blood. CDR3 loop: CASRSQWGPETQYF. Here the CDR3 DNA reads TGTGCCAGCAGATCACAATGGGGGCCGGAGACCCAGTACTTC.